This T cell receptor (beta chain) was profiled in a study of T cell repertoires in cytomegalovirus infection. Germline CDR1 and CDR2: MNHEY and SVGAGI. The CDR3 is 13 amino acids. Comments on this clonotype: Germline and junction disagree at one end, which may indicate a read error.

TCRdb reprocessed the reads via MiXCR and lists one record per CDR3 protein. Seen here are around 530,000 distinct CDR3 sequences, around a quarter observed once, and the top ten hold roughly 13%. This clonotype originated in a human donor in good health (CMV status not recorded). Some clones in this sample may be carry-over from other donors' samples. Sequencing was carried out using PBMCs. This rearrangement joins TRBV6-5 to TRBJ2-4; 8 nucleotides match TRBD2. The CDR3 bases are TGTGCCAGCAGTTCGGGACTAGTAAACATTCAGTCCTTC. Encoded protein: CASSSGLVNIQSF.